This TCR beta chain was sequenced during a study of T-cell reconstitution after alpha-beta-depleted transplantation in children. This sample's TCRbeta library carried unique molecular identifier barcodes. TCRdb ran MiXCR on the PCR reads and lists one entry per CDR3 protein. The table lists some 600,000 distinct CDR3 sequences, 10% to 15% of them singletons, with around 2.2% in the top ten. Trimming shortened V by 3 bases and J by 6 bases, and 11 bases separated the two germline ends. The CDR3 contains 14 residues. CDR1 LGHDT and CDR2 YNNKEL come from the germline V gene (reference sequence). This receptor was taken from a male patient aged 5 to 17 who had a stem cell transplant for acute myeloid leukemia, so the T cells may come from the graft donor. This rearrangement joins TRBV3-1 to TRBJ2-2; D is perhaps TRBD1 (6 bases). The sequences come from PBMCs, mostly from graft donor cells, collected 360 days after TCRalphabeta/CD19-depleted stem cell transplant. As DNA, the CDR3 is TGTGCCAGCAGCCATCGAACAGGGCCCGGGGAGCTGTTTTTT. Translation gives CASSHRTGPGELFF.